This T cell receptor (beta chain) was identified in a study of cytomegalovirus exposure and HLA in healthy donors. The CDR3 loop spans 16 amino acids. V lost 0 bases to trimming and J lost 4 bases, with 15 bases between them. Germline V gene lookup returns CDR1 MGHRA and CDR2 YSYEKL. It was with 60 Vbeta and 13 Jbeta primers that the PCR ran. Profiling relied on immunoSEQ multiplex PCR, and the TCRdb table lists in-frame clones only, not all of them. The sample has around 120,000 clones; around 69% are singletons. The TCR sequence derives from a man aged 50 to 59 in good health and CMV-seropositive. Sequenced input: PBMCs. The gene calls are TRBV4-1 and TRBJ2-5; weak D call: TRBD2 (6 bases). As DNA, the CDR3 is TGCGCCAGCAGCCAAGAGACGCTAGCGCCCCTAGAGACCCAGTACTTC. This gives the protein CASSQETLAPLETQYF.